Presented here are 8 T cell receptor beta chains from one specimen sequenced in a study of blood T cell repertoires in COVID-19. TCRdb keeps only in-frame clones here, not all; method: immunoSEQ multiplex PCR. The sample has about 220,000 clones, more than 70% seen once. Sequences were obtained from peripheral blood. Every receptor here comes from a woman aged 80 or older with acute or convalescent COVID-19.

The rearrangement uses TRBV3-1 (or the pseudogene TRBV3-2) and TRBJ1-1; D not resolved. Trimming removed 5 bases at V and 5 bases at J, with 12 bases between. The CDR3 totals 13 residues. Germline-derived CDR1 and CDR2 are LGHDT and YNNKEL (reference sequence). The CDR3 coding sequence is TGTGCCAGCAGCTCAGTGGGCATGACTGAAGCTTTCTTT. Encoded protein: CASSSVGMTEAFF.

The chain links TRBV19 to TRBJ1-2; D is ambiguous. The germline V and J ends were trimmed by 5 bases and 5 bases, with 6 bases remaining between them. The germline V gene encodes CDR1 LNHDA and CDR2 SQIVND (reference sequence). The CDR3 is 11 amino acids. The chain's CDR3 is CASSVAYGYTF. The CDR3 coding sequence is TGTGCCAGTAGTGTTGCGTATGGCTACACCTTC.

CDR3 coding DNA: TGCGCCAGCAGCCGGGACAGCCGCACAGATACGCAGTATTTT. The encoded protein is CASSRDSRTDTQYF. The genes are TRBV5-1 and TRBJ2-3; TRBD1 agrees at 7 bases. With 4 bases clipped from V and 1 base from J, the junction kept 3 bases outside the gene matches. This CDR3 region has 14 residues. CDR1 and CDR2 (germline): SGHRS, YFSETQ.

As regards this clone: The same CDR3 is also encoded by other DNA sequences in this sample. The gene calls are TRBV5-1 and TRBJ2-7, with 9 bases identical to TRBD1. Germline lookup yields CDR1 SGHRS and CDR2 YFSETQ. The CDR3 runs 14 residues. V was clipped by 2 bases and J by 2 bases; unmatched bases: 2. The chain's CDR3 is CASSFGQGTYEQYF. The CDR3 DNA follows: TGCGCCAGCAGCTTCGGACAGGGGACCTACGAGCAGTACTTC.

The rearrangement links TRBV29-1 to TRBJ1-3; 7 nucleotides line up with TRBD1. Unmatched junction bases numbered 11, after V lost 7 bases and J lost 2 bases. Germline lookup yields CDR1 SQVTM and CDR2 ANQGSEA. This CDR3 has 15 amino acids. In DNA form, the CDR3 reads TGCAGCGCAACGACAGGGCCGGAAGCTGGAAACACCATATATTTT. This sequence encodes CSATTGPEAGNTIYF.

CDR3 residues: CASSTNRDRGSEAFF. For the CDR3, the DNA is TGTGCCAGCAGCACAAACCGGGACAGGGGGTCTGAAGCTTTCTTT. The gene calls are TRBV3-1 (or the pseudogene TRBV3-2) and TRBJ1-1; 11 bases align to TRBD1. Germline lookup yields CDR1 LGHDT and CDR2 YNNKEL (reference sequence). V trimming: 5 bases; J trimming: 6 bases; junction bases outside the gene matches: 8. This CDR3 comprises 15 residues.

This rearrangement joins TRBV3-1 (or the pseudogene TRBV3-2) to TRBJ1-2, with D maybe TRBD1 (5 bases). The V end lost 0 bases, the J end lost 2 bases, and 16 bases lay between the germline ends. Per the germline V gene, CDR1 is LGHDT and CDR2 is YNNKEL (reference sequence). The CDR3 contains 17 residues. The CDR3 is CASSQDKGPGVNYGYTF. CDR3 coding DNA: TGTGCCAGCAGCCAAGATAAGGGCCCGGGGGTAAACTATGGCTACACCTTC.

About this clone: This sample includes further DNA sequences coding for the same CDR3. The chain carries TRBV20-1 and TRBJ1-2; D is unresolved. CDR3 length: 11 residues. Germline V lookup: CDR1 DFQATT, CDR2 SNEGSKA (reference sequence). The V gene lost 3 bases and the J gene lost 3 bases, with 5 bases spanning the gap. The CDR3 nucleotides read TGCAGTGCTAGCCGGGACTATGGCTACACCTTC. Its protein is CSASRDYGYTF.